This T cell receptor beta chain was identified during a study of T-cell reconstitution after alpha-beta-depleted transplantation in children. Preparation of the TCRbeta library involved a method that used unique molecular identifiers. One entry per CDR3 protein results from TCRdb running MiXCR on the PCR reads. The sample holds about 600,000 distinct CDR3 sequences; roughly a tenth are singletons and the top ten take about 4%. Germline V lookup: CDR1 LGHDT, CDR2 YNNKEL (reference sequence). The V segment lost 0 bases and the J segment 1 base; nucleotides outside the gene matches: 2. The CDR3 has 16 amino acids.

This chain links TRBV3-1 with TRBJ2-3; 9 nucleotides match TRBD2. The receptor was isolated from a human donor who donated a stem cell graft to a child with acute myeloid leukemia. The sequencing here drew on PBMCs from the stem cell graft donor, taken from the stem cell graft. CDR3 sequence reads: CASSQEKREGTDTQYF. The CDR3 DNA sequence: TGTGCCAGCAGCCAAGAAAAGCGGGAGGGCACAGATACGCAGTATTTT.